This TCR beta chain was retrieved from a study of spatial heterogeneity in lung cancer (dated by TCRdb to between 2018 and 2021). Concerning the study at large: Samples were obtained from approximately 77 patients with early-stage, untreated non-small cell lung cancer from the lung TRACERx cohort. Follow-up PBMC samples were sequenced whenever available, and the median time to follow-up was roughly two years after resection. Beta-chain transcripts were consistently detected in greater numbers than alpha-chain transcripts, which likely reflected higher beta-chain transcript abundance. In the raw uncorrected reads, each unique combination of TCR and UMI appeared more than ten times on average. In non-small cell lung cancer, the study made a quantitative comparison of TCR alpha and beta repertoires among multiple tumor regions, matched nontumor lung and blood. The study linked features of the TCR repertoire to counts of nonsynonymous mutations, which were determined by whole-exome sequencing of tumor tissue. Both alpha and beta chains were TCR-sequenced in samples taken at surgery, namely 220 tumor regions, around 70 matched nontumor lung samples and approximately 51 PBMC samples. Results the study describes overall, beyond this receptor: Additional single-cell paired TCR alpha and beta sequencing was considered necessary to confirm, at a functional level, the hypothesis that regional TCRs recognize regional mutations. Ubiquitous expanded tumor TCRs showed up in blood more often at tumor resection than at routine follow-up. Only roughly 14 patients were included in comparisons of baseline and follow-up blood repertoires.

This specimen's time point label, per the study, means: blood at routine non-recurrence follow-up after resection. TCR sequencing used whole RNA extracted from tumor and nontumor lung tissue, or from cryopreserved PBMC samples, without cell sorting. Patients were selected for TCR sequencing only if sufficient RNA was available from at least two tumor regions. The sample holds many counts of this clonotype. It lacks a known antigen. One base away there is no much larger clone; base qualities are not given. Library preparation was by 5' RACE. Sequencing was performed on a NextSeq 500. To allow correction of PCR and sequencing errors, the TCR library protocol tagged every TCR cDNA molecule with a unique molecular identifier. The authors' analysis ran thus. Decombinator tools were used for TCR identification, UMI-based error correction and CDR3 extraction. TCRs above a frequency of 2 per 1,000, corresponding to the top 1% of the tumor frequency distribution, were defined as expanded. Each repertoire was subsampled 100 times to 5,000 TCRs, after which Renyi diversity was computed with the R vegan package. CDR3 similarity networks were built from amino acid triplet string-kernel similarity, with CDR3s being connected when pairwise similarity was above 0.82. Clones were called with MiXCR by TCRdb after fastp trimmed the public reads at Q25, and only in-frame beta chains were retained. For every CDR3 protein sequence, its rows merge into one entry that carries the most common genes and DNA. Clone size and V and J calls follow TCRdb, not the original study. The sample table records 40,000 or so distinct CDR3 sequences; roughly a tenth of these occur just once. About a sixth of the sample comes from the top ten.

CDR1 and CDR2, per the germline V gene, are MNHEY and SVGAGI. The CDR3 goes from the cysteine to the phenylalanine over 12 residues. Solely the CDR3 DNA is kept, with 36 bases framed from the first base. The TCR originated in a female donor with early-stage non-small cell lung cancer. Recombination joined TRBV6-5 with TRBJ2-1; 15 junctional bases match TRBD2. The input for sequencing was PBMCs, taken at follow-up. The CDR3 corresponds to CGTSGGADEQFF. The nucleotide sequence is given as TGTGGGACTAGCGGGGGGGCGGATGAGCAGTTCTTC.